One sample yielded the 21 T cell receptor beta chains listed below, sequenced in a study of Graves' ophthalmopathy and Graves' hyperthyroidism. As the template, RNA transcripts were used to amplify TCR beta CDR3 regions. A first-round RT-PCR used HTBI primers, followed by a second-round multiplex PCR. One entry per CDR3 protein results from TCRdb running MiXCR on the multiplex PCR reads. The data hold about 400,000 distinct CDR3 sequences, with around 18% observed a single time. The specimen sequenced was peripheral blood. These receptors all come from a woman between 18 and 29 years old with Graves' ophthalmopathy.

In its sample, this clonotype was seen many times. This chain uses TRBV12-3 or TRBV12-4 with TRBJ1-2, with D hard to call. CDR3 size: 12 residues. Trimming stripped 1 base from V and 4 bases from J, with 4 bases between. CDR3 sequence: CASSLVRYGYTF. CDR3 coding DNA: TGTGCCAGCAGTTTAGTACGCTATGGCTACACCTTC.

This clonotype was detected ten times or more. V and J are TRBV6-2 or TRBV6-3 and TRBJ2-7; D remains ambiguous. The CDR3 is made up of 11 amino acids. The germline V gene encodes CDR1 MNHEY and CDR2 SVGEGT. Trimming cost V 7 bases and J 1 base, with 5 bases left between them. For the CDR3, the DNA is TGTGCCAGCACCGAATCCTACGAGCAGTACTTC. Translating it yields CASTESYEQYF.

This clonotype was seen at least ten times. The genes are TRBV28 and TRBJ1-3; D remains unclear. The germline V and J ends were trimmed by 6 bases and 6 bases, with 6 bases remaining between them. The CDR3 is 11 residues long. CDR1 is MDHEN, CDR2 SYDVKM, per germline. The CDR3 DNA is TGTGCCAGCAGAGAGCAAAACACCATATATTTT. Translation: CASREQNTIYF.

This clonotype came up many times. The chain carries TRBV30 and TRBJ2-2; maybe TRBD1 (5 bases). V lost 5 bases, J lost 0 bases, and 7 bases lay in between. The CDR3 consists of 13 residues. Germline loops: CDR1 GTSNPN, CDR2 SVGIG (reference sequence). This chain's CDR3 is CAWDSSNTGELFF. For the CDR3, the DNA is TGTGCCTGGGACAGTTCGAACACCGGGGAGCTGTTTTTT.

In DNA, the CDR3 is TGTGCCAGCAGCTTTACTGAAGGGGCTACCTACGAGCAGTACTTC. This gives the protein CASSFTEGATYEQYF. The rearrangement links TRBV7-9 to TRBJ2-7, with a possible D match to TRBD1 (5 bases). The CDR3 is 15 residues long. CDR1 SEHNR and CDR2 FQNEAQ come from the germline V gene (reference sequence). V was clipped by 3 bases and J by 2 bases, with 14 bases between them. The whole variable domain, remainder taken from reference TRBV7-9 and TRBJ2-7, is DTGVSQNPRHKITKRGQNVTFRCDPISEHNRLYWYRQTLGQGPEFLTYFQNEAQLEKSRLLSDRFSAERPKGSFSTLEIQRTEQGDSAMYLCASSFTEGATYEQYFGPGTRLTVT.

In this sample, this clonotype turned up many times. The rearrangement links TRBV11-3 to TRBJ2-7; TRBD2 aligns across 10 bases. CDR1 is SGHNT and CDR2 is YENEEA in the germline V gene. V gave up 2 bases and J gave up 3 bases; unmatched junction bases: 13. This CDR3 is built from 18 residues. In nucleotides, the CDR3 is TGTGCCAGCAGCTTATTTCCCCCTGGGGCTAGCGGGAGCTACGAGCAGTACTTC. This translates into CASSLFPPGASGSYEQYF. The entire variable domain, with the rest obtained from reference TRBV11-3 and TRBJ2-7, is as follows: EAGVVQSPRYKIIEKKQPVAFWCNPISGHNTLYWYLQNLGQGPELLIRYENEEAVDDSQLPKDRFSAERLKGVDSTLKIQPAELGDSAVYLCASSLFPPGASGSYEQYFGPGTRLTVT.

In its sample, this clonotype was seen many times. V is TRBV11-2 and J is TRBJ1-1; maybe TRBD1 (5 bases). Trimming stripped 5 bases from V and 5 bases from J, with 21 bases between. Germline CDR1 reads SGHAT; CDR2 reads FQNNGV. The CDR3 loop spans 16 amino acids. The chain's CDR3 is CASSARWGGDGTEAFF. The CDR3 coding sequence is TGTGCCAGCAGCGCTCGATGGGGAGGGGACGGAACTGAAGCTTTCTTT. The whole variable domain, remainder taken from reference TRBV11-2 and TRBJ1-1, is EAGVAQSPRYKIIEKRQSVAFWCNPISGHATLYWYQQILGQGPKLLIQFQNNGVVDDSQLPKDRFSAERLKGVDSTLKIQPAKLEDSAVYLCASSARWGGDGTEAFFGQGTRLTVV.

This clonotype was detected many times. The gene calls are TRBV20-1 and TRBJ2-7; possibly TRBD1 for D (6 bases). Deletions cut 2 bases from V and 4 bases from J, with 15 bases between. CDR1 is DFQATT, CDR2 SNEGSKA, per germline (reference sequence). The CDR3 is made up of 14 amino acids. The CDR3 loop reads CSARQGPPEYEQYF. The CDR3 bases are TGCAGTGCTAGACAGGGGCCCCCTGAGTACGAGCAGTACTTC.

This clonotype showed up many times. CDR3 sequence reads: CASSELGTGAYEQYF. The CDR3, as DNA: TGTGCCAGCAGTGAGTTGGGGACTGGAGCATACGAGCAGTACTTC. The genes are TRBV2 and TRBJ2-7, with a possible D match to TRBD2 (6 bases). V gave up 3 bases and J gave up 4 bases, with 16 bases separating them. The CDR3 spans 15 residues. Germline V gene lookup returns CDR1 SNHLY and CDR2 FYNNEI.

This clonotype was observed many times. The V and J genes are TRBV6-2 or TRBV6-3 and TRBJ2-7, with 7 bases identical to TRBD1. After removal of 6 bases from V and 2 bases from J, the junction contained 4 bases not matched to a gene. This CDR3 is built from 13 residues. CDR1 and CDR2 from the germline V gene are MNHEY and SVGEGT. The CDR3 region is CASRLTGPYEQYF. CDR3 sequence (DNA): TGTGCCAGCAGGTTGACAGGGCCCTACGAGCAGTACTTC.

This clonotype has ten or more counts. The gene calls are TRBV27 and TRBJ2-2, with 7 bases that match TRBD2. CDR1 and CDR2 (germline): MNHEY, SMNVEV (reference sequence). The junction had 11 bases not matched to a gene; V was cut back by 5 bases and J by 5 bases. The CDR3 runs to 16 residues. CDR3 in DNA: TGTGCCAGCAGTACGAATGGGGGGGAAAGAACCGGGGAGCTGTTTTTT. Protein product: CASSTNGGERTGELFF.

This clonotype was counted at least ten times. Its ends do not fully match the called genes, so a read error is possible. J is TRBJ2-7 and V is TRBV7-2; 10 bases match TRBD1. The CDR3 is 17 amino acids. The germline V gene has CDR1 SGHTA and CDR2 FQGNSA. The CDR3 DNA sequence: TGTGCCAGCAGCCTAGCAAGGGGGACAGGGGACTCCTACGAGCAGTACTTC. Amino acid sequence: CASSLARGTGDSYEQYF.

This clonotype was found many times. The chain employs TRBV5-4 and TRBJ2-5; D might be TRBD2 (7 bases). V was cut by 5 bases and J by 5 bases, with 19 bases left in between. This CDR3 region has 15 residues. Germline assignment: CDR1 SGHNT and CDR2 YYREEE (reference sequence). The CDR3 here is CASSWGGPGGETQYF. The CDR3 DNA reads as TGTGCCAGCAGTTGGGGGGGCCCAGGCGGCGAGACCCAGTACTTC.

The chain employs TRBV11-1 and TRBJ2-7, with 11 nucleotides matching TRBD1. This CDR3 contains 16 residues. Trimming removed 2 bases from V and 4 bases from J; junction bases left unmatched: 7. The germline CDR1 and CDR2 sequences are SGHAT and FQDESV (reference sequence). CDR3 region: CASSLRGQGGSYEQYF. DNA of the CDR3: TGTGCCAGCAGCTTAAGGGGACAGGGGGGATCATACGAGCAGTACTTC.

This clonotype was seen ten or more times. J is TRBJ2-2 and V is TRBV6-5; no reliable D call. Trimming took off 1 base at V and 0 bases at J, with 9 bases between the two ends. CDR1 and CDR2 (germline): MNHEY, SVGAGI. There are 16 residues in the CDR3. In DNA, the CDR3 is TGTGCCAGCAGTTACTTGAGCGTGGCGAACACCGGGGAGCTGTTTTTT. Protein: CASSYLSVANTGELFF.

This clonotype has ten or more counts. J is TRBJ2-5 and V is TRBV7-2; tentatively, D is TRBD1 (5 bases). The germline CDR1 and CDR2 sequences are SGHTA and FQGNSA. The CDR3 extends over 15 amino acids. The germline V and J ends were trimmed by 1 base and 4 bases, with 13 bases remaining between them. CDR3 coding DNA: TGTGCCAGCAGCTTAGGGGCAGGGTACGGAGAGACCCAGTACTTC. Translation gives CASSLGAGYGETQYF.

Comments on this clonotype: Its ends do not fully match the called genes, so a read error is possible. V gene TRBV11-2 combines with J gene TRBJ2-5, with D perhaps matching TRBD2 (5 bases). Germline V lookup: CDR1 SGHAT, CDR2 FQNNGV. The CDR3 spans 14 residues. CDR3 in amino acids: CAGSVEGSQETQYF. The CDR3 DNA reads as TGTGCCGGCAGCGTCGAGGGTTCCCAAGAGACCCAGTACTTC.

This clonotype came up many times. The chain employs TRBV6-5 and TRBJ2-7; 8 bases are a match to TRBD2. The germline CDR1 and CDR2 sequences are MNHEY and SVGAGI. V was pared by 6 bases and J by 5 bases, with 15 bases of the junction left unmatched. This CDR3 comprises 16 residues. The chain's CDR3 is CASSLGWGGRHDEQYF. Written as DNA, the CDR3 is TGTGCCAGCAGCCTTGGTTGGGGCGGGAGGCACGACGAGCAGTACTTC.

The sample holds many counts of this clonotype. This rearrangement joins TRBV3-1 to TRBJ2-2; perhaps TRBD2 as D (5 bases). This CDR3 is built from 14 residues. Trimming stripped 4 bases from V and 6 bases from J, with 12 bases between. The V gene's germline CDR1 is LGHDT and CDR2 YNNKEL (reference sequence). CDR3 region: CASSLTEGAGELFF. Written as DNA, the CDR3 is TGTGCCAGCAGCCTTACAGAGGGTGCCGGGGAGCTGTTTTTT.

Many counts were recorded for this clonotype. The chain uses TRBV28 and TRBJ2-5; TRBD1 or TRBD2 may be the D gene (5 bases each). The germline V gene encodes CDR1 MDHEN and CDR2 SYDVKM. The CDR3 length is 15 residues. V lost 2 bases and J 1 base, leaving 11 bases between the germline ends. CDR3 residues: CASSLGTGGQETQYF. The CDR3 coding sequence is TGTGCCAGCAGTTTAGGGACCGGCGGCCAAGAGACCCAGTACTTC.

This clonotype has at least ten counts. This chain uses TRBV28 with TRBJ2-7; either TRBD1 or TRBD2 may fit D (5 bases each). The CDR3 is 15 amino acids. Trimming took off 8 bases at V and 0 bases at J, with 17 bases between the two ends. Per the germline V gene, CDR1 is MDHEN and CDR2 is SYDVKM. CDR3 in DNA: TGTGCCAGCTCCGGGGCGCAGACCATCTCCTACGAGCAGTACTTC. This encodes CASSGAQTISYEQYF.